One T cell receptor (beta chain) is described in this entry. The antigen this receptor binds is unknown. Per-base quality was not reported, and no clone a single base away is much larger than it. TCR alpha and beta chain libraries were amplified separately from the second PCR step onward. CMV status of each donor was established by measuring IFNgamma production from CD4+ T cells after fresh PBMCs were stimulated overnight with CMV viral lysate. Using Miltenyi beads, CD4 T cells were first positively selected, and CD8 T cells were then positively selected from the CD4-negative fraction. After staining for CD3, CD4, CD8, CD45RA, CD27 and a live/dead dye, cells were sorted on a BD Aria II into four subsets based on CD45RA and CD27. Blood was obtained from a few healthy volunteers, and the blood from each volunteer was fractionated into CD4 and CD8 T cells and subsequently into four differentiation subsets. Roughly 0.12 L of peripheral blood was taken from each donor, and PBMC were separated by density-gradient centrifugation on Ficoll-Paque PLUS. After sorting, cells were lysed in RLT buffer, RNA was extracted using a Qiagen RNeasy kit, and the extracted RNA was stored at -80 degrees C.

Receptor amplification or capture employed UMI-ligation and nested PCR. The beta constant-region primer consisted of an equimolar mixture of two oligonucleotides that together covered TRBC1 and TRBC2. T4 RNA ligase 1 ligated a single-stranded oligonucleotide carrying the SP2 primer and a 12-nucleotide UMI to the cDNA 3' end. Four rounds of PCR, combining the SP2 primer with nested alpha and beta constant-region primers, were used to amplify the ligated cDNA. The ligation reaction was kept at 16 degrees C for 20-24 hours. PCR2 was typically performed as a SYBR Green qPCR and was stopped at a predetermined threshold so that over-amplification was prevented. Agencourt AMPure XP magnetic beads were used for all purifications after the first. Libraries were quantified by Qubit and checked on a TapeStation, with a main peak expected near 650 bp. Pooled libraries were sequenced on an Illumina MiSeq with v2 2x251 paired-end kits, typically giving roughly 0.9-2.1 million reads per sample. Libraries were pooled at about 4 nM per sample, and 5-7% PhiX was added to improve cluster recognition. Per the authors' processing: FASTQ reads processed by Demultiplexor were assigned V and J genes by Decombinator through tag matching that tolerated a single base-pair mismatch. By using UMIs, Collapsinator corrected both sequencing errors and the frequency errors caused by PCR heterogeneity. CDR3Translator translated TCRs and extracted CDR3s from the conserved cysteine to the FGXG phenylalanine, flagging non-productive sequences. Gini, Shannon entropy and inverse Simpson indices were calculated on repertoires subsampled to equal numbers of UMI-defined TCRs. Within the linear range, a power law was fitted by maximum likelihood to the distributions of clonotype abundance. For one naive CD8 sample, the pipeline and MIGEC produced similar UMI counts, unique TCR numbers and clonal distributions. The repertoires were searched for approximately 7,000 CMV-associated CDR3 sequences that had been compiled from VDJdb and a published dataset. TCRdb reworked the public reads: Q25 trimming with fastp, MiXCR clone assembly, productive beta chains retained. Every CDR3 protein is listed once, alongside the most common genes and DNA of its rows. The authors' filters were not applied to this entry. The table for this sample lists approximately 85,000 distinct CDR3 sequences; around 7% of them were counted only once. The leading ten clones occupy around 1.5% of the sample.

CDR3 length: 11 amino acids, cysteine to phenylalanine. Just the 33-base CDR3 DNA is kept, in frame starting at base 1. V and J lose 10 bases and 6 bases, and a span of 11 bases separates them. The germline V gene sets CDR1 to MNHNS and CDR2 to SASEGT. This entry belongs to a study of naive and memory T cell subsets (dated by TCRdb to about 2017). For the study in its entirety: Sorted naive and memory T cell subsets from peripheral blood were analyzed in the study using a UMI-based, open-source pipeline for TCR alpha and beta sequencing. Complete agreement was observed between the functional CMV T cell responses and the IgG serology results. RNA was DNase-treated and reverse transcribed with TCR constant-region primers, mostly using SuperScript III. Summary of the overall study and its limitations: Each clonotype was defined as a single alpha or beta chain sequence rather than as a paired alpha/beta receptor. A power law was followed by TCR abundance, with an exponent that differed between naive and memory subsets but was consistent across the three individuals. In both CD4 and CD8 cells, the Gini index increased while Shannon and inverse Simpson diversity decreased from naive through CM, EM and EMRA. Once error correction was done, more than 85% of naive TCR sequences showed up just once, which made the naive abundance distributions much steeper than those of the memory subsets. The repertoire findings for the naive and memory subsets could not be validated against a ground truth, as none was available. RNA-based TCR counts may be affected by expression changes linked to T cell activation and differentiation.

The rearrangement combines TRBV6-1 with TRBJ2-3, with no confident D gene call. This TCR was sampled from a human donor in good health. The source material was central memory CD4+ T cells from blood. The cell subset or site label corresponds to: central memory, CD45RA- CD27+. CDR3 protein: CATAFLDTQYF. The DNA sequence is given as TGTGCCACCGCTTTTCTGGATACGCAGTATTTT.